One and the same sample provided the 3 T cell receptor beta chains below, sequenced in a study of T cell responses to AZD1222 COVID-19 vaccine listed by TCRdb under 2021. Library prep was done by the immunoSEQ multiplex PCR assay. Entries here come from immuneACCESS through TCRdb and include only in-frame sequences with V and J called. Some clones fail to appear in such tables; in the studies checked, an unresolved V gene covers under half of the shortfall, and the cause of the remainder is unknown. In this sample the table shows fewer than 150,000 clones, approximately 93% of which occur a single time. The top ten hold roughly 1% of the sample. Read against the paper, the sample's time point label means: baseline before first vaccination. Material: peripheral blood, obtained on day 0 of AZD1222 vaccination. These receptors all come from an adult in good health.

V gene TRBV5-5 combines with J gene TRBJ1-2; 7 bases match TRBD1. The V gene end was trimmed by 2 bases and the J gene end by 7 bases; junction bases not matched to a gene: 2. The CDR3 is 12 residues long. Per the germline V gene, CDR1 is SGHKS and CDR2 is YYEKEE (reference sequence). In nucleotides, the CDR3 is TGTGCCAGCAGCTTCGGGACAGTTGGCTACACCTTC. Translating it yields CASSFGTVGYTF.

This chain uses TRBV29-1 with TRBJ1-2, with 7 bases lining up with TRBD1. This CDR3 has 13 residues. V gave up 7 bases and J gave up 4 bases; unmatched junction bases: 9. CDR1 is SQVTM and CDR2 is ANQGSEA in the germline V gene. The CDR3 nucleotides are TGCAGCGCCGGACAGGAAGGTGGCTATGGCTACACCTTC. This sequence encodes CSAGQEGGYGYTF.

This chain connects TRBV10-3 to TRBJ1-2, with TRBD1 matching 7 bases. This CDR3 spans 14 amino acids. With V trimmed by 2 bases and J by 4 bases, 4 bases remained unmatched. Germline-derived CDR1 and CDR2 are ENHRY and SYGVKD. The CDR3 is CAISERQGLYGYTF. CDR3 nucleotide sequence: TGTGCCATCAGTGAGCGACAGGGCCTCTATGGCTACACCTTC.